What follows describes a single T cell receptor (beta chain). Its specificity is not known. Samples: about 28 days before transplant, then days 30, 100 and 180 after. The data originate from a study of T cell clonotyping in hematopoietic cell transplantation. Findings and limits, study-wide: After transplant, recipient diversity fell while pathologically expanded clonotypes grew through day 180. At the given depth, recipient repertoires were over 95% de novo clonotypes. Cells were unsorted, so CD4 and CD8 contributions were not separated.

Trimming took 4 bases from V and 7 from J; bases not matched to a gene: 2. The V gene's germline CDR1 is SGHDT and CDR2 YYEEEE. This CDR3 has 13 amino acids. Sequenced by immunoSEQ multiplex PCR; TCRdb stores in-frame clones only, minus some. The data hold some 4,800 clones, with roughly 95% observed a single time. This material consisted of PBMCs, taken 100 days after allogeneic stem cell transplant. The chain links TRBV5-6 to TRBJ1-5, with TRBD1 matching 10 bases. The TCR comes from a male patient between 35 and 55 years old who had an allogeneic stem cell transplant from a related donor, so the T cells may come from the graft donor. Some clones in this sample may be carry-over from other donors' samples. CDR3 coding DNA: TGTGCCAGCAGCCGGGACAGGGGACAGCCCCAGCATTTT. Translated, it gives CASSRDRGQPQHF. Looking up the rest from reference TRBV5-6 and TRBJ1-5 gives the full variable domain: DAGVTQSPTHLIKTRGQQVTLRCSPKSGHDTVSWYQQALGQGPQFIFQYYEEEERQRGNFPDRFSGHQFPNYSSELNVNALLLGDSALYLCASSRDRGQPQHFGDGTRLSIL.